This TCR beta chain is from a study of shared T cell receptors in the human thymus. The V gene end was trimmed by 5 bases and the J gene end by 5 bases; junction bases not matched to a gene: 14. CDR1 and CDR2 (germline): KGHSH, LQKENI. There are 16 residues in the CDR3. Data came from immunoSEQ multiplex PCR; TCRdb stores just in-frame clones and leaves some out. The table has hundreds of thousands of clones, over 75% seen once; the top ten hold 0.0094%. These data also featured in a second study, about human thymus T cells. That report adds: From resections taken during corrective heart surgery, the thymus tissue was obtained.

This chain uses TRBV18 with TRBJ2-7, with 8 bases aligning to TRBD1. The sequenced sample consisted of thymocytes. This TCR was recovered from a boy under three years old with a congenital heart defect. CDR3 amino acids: CASSTKSDRAWDEQYF. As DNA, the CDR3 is TGTGCCAGCTCAACAAAATCGGACAGGGCTTGGGACGAGCAGTACTTC.